This record looks at one TCR beta chain sequence and its context. In this sample, this clonotype turned up a few times. Its antigen remains unidentified. The input lacks base qualities; no much larger clone sits a single base away. Unmatched junction bases come to 7, with V trimmed by 5 bases and J by 15 bases. Via the germline V gene (reference sequence), CDR1 is SGHKS and CDR2 YYEKEE. From the cysteine up to the phenylalanine, the CDR3 has a length of 13 residues. Only the CDR3 DNA is retained, 39 bases long and in frame from the first base. TCR cDNA was synthesized by 5'RACE template switching, which introduced a universal primer site and unique molecular identifiers. Priming for cDNA synthesis came from both the TCR alpha and TCR beta constant segments. Library amplification involved two PCR steps, and the second step added sample barcodes and sequencing adapters. Sequencing of libraries was performed on Illumina HiSeq 2500 (2x100 bp) or NovaSeq (2x150 bp). As for the authors' bioinformatics: Reads were demultiplexed and collapsed into UMI consensus sequences with MIGEC, and V(D)J alignment was performed with MiXCR. Using edgeR on replicate PBMC samples, clonotypes were called vaccine-responding if FDR was below 0.01 and the log2 fold change was above 5 up to day 15. Each bulk clonotype was labeled CD4 or CD8 based on which sequenced repertoire, CD4 or CD8, contained the clonotype at higher abundance. In TCRdb, the public reads were trimmed at Q25 with fastp and aligned with MiXCR, with productive beta chains retained. One record per CDR3 amino acid sequence lists the most common genes and DNA. The V and J calls were not made by the authors but by TCRdb's processing. In all, the sample holds fewer than 85,000 distinct CDR3 sequences, and roughly 7.7% of those were seen once. The top ten clonotypes cover roughly two fifths of the sample.

These data are taken from a study of T cells after yellow fever vaccination (dated by TCRdb to about 2019). In the study overall: The SMART-Seq v4 Ultra Low Input RNA kit was used to prepare libraries from fractions with low cell numbers. To track T-cell clones before and after primary and booster YFV17D yellow fever vaccination, bulk TCR alpha and beta repertoires were sequenced longitudinally. Two healthy male donors, one aged 18 to 30 and one aged 30 to 39 years, were included in the cohort. Bulk PBMC replicates and cell subsets were isolated from blood drawn at multiple timepoints before and after both primary and secondary immunization. The investigation overall reported the following: A small share of clonotypes occurred in both CD4 and CD8 compartments, likely arising from convergent recombination. Because the study included only a couple of donors, the extent to which the findings can be generalized is limited. Compared with the primary T-cell response, the secondary T-cell response was weaker but faster, peaking on day 5 rather than day 15. After the booster, most of the clones that had expanded following primary vaccination were detected again (almost 98% of CD4 and around nine tenths of CD8), which suggests that memory was broadly maintained. FACS-sorted repertoires could contain abundant contaminating clonotypes from the bulk population, so computational filtering was required.

Reading the label with the study, this specimen's treatment or condition is: live attenuated yellow fever vaccine strain. PBMCs were isolated from peripheral blood using a standard Ficoll-Paque protocol. CD4 and CD8 T-cell fractions were isolated with Dynabeads CD4 and CD8 positive selection kits. TriZol was used to extract RNA from bulk PBMCs, CD4 and CD8 fractions, and dextramer-positive and dextramer-negative fractions. The chain employs TRBV5-5 and TRBJ2-4, with 14 bases in between that match TRBD2. The sample in question was CD8+ T cells sorted from PBMCs, obtained on the day of the yellow fever booster vaccination. The sequence was collected from a man younger than 45 who received the YFV17D yellow fever vaccine. The CDR3 loop reads CASSPPGLAGVYF. The DNA sequence is given as TGTGCCAGCAGTCCTCCGGGACTAGCGGGAGTGTACTTC. Outside the CDR3, residues come from the reference TRBV5-5 and TRBJ2-4 proteins, so the full variable domain is: DAGVTQSPTHLIKTRGQQVTLRCSPISGHKSVSWYQQVLGQGPQFIFQYYEKEERGRGNFPDRFSARQFPNYSSELNVNALLLGDSALYLCASSPPGLAGVYFGAGTRLSVL.